The 19 T cell receptor beta chains presented below share a single source sample, sequenced in a study of blood T cells in healthy people across ages. Using a J-beta primer mix together with a sample-barcoded 5' primer, a second PCR was run for roughly 6 to 11 cycles. In TCRdb, the 5' RACE reads were re-called with MiXCR into one record per CDR3 protein. The sample carries approximately 1.5 million distinct CDR3 sequences, 34% recorded once. The source material was blood. The origin of the receptors is a woman aged 25 to 39 in good health.

The chain couples TRBV7-3 to TRBJ2-3; 9 nucleotides line up with TRBD2. Germline-derived CDR1 and CDR2 are SGHTA and FQGTGA. The junction had 10 bases not matched to a gene; V was cut back by 4 bases and J by 5 bases. This CDR3 spans 16 amino acids. The CDR3 sequence: CASSSLGGGGEDTQYF. The DNA for the CDR3 is TGTGCCAGCAGCTCCCTGGGGGGCGGGGGGGAAGATACGCAGTATTTT.

Remarks on this clonotype: A read error may explain this, as a much larger clone is one base away. Since the CDR3 does not end with the conserved phenylalanine or tryptophan, this likely comes from a read error. The J gene is TRBJ2-3, the V gene TRBV4-2, with 8 bases fitting TRBD1. Losses at the gene ends were 4 bases for V and 5 bases for J; bases not matched to a gene: 5. This CDR3 comprises 14 residues. Germline V lookup: CDR1 LGHNA, CDR2 YNFKEQ. The CDR3 DNA is TGTGCCAGCAGCCCCGGGACAGGCAGAGATACGCAGTATTTG. Its protein product is CASSPGTGRDTQYL.

The chain employs TRBV6-1 and TRBJ1-1; weak D call: TRBD1 (5 bases). Germline lookup yields CDR1 MNHNS and CDR2 SASEGT. V was cut by 3 bases and J by 1 base, with 12 bases left in between. The length of the CDR3 is 15 residues. The CDR3 protein is CASSEAITGNTEAFF. The CDR3 DNA reads TGTGCCAGCAGTGAGGCCATAACAGGGAACACTGAAGCTTTCTTT.

Note on this clonotype: The junction departs from germline at one end; a sequencing error may be responsible. The V and J genes are TRBV10-3 and TRBJ2-5; 7 nucleotides match TRBD2. Germline CDR1 and CDR2: ENHRY and SYGVKD. The CDR3 spans 16 residues. The CDR3, as DNA: TGTGCCATCCGTGAGCGGGCCGGGGGAGGGCAAGAGACCCAGTACTTC. Translating gives CAIRERAGGGQETQYF.

This clonotype was seen more than once but under ten times. The rearrangement links TRBV7-9 to TRBJ2-3; D remains unclear. This CDR3 region has 16 residues. Between the trimmed V and J ends, which lost 1 base and 1 base, there was a span of 12 bases. In germline, CDR1 is SEHNR, CDR2 FQNEAQ (reference sequence). CDR3 nucleotide sequence: TGTGCCAGCAGCTTAGATCCGGGTTTAGGCACAGATACGCAGTATTTT. Translation gives CASSLDPGLGTDTQYF.

DNA of the CDR3: TGTGCCAGCAGCTATGGACTAGGCGGGGAGCTGTTTTTT. This encodes CASSYGLGGELFF. This sequence joins TRBV7-7 and TRBJ2-2; TRBD2 matches 7 bases. The CDR3 totals 13 residues. Trimming at V came to 4 bases and at J to 7 bases, leaving 3 bases not matched to a gene. The V gene's germline CDR1 is SSHAT and CDR2 FNYEAQ (reference sequence).

A note on this clonotype: A much larger clone lies one base from this, so it may be a read error. The chain combines TRBV12-3 or TRBV12-4 with TRBJ1-4; a weak D match, TRBD1 (5 bases). The CDR3 is made up of 15 amino acids. CDR3 amino acids: CASTPGRFLNEKRFF. The DNA for the CDR3 is TGTGCCAGCACCCCAGGGCGTTTTTTGAATGAAAAACGGTTTTTT.

The V gene is TRBV6-1, the J gene TRBJ2-1; D is perhaps TRBD1 (5 bases). Trimming removed 2 bases from V and 5 bases from J, with 10 bases in between. Per the germline V gene, CDR1 is MNHNS and CDR2 is SASEGT. The CDR3 consists of 14 residues. The CDR3 coding sequence is TGTGCCAGCAGTGAAATGGCAGGGAACAATGAGCAGTTCTTC. Amino acid sequence: CASSEMAGNNEQFF.

V and J are TRBV20-1 and TRBJ1-5, with D uncertain. Trimming removed 3 bases at V and 0 bases at J, with 3 bases between. The CDR3 sequence is 12 residues long. Germline V gene data show CDR1 as DFQATT and CDR2 as SNEGSKA (reference sequence). DNA of the CDR3: TGCAGTGCTAGGAATAGCAATCAGCCCCAGCATTTT. It encodes CSARNSNQPQHF.

This clonotype was counted only a few times. The chain has TRBV6-1 and TRBJ1-2, with D possibly matching TRBD1 (6 bases). The germline CDR1 and CDR2 sequences are MNHNS and SASEGT. The CDR3 contains 14 residues. Trimming shortened V by 6 bases and J by 2 bases, and 13 bases separated the two germline ends. The CDR3 reads CASRRRGDNYGYTF. CDR3 DNA: TGTGCCAGCAGGAGAAGGGGGGACAACTATGGCTACACCTTC.

The chain has TRBV20-1 and TRBJ2-7, with a weak D call TRBD2 (5 bases). Germline V gives CDR1 DFQATT, CDR2 SNEGSKA (reference sequence). There are 14 residues in the CDR3. With 6 bases removed from V and 2 bases from J, the gap between germline ends came to 17 bases. In DNA form, the CDR3 reads TGCAGTGCGAAAATAGGGAGAAGTACCTACGAGCAGTACTTC. As protein: CSAKIGRSTYEQYF.

This clonotype was seen at least ten times. The DNA for the CDR3 is TGTGCCAGCAGTCCGCCCGGGGCCAACGTCCTGACTTTC. Translating gives CASSPPGANVLTF. The chain couples TRBV18 to TRBJ2-6; D gene ambiguous. The germline gives CDR1 KGHSH, CDR2 LQKENI. The CDR3 loop spans 13 amino acids. Between the trimmed V and J ends, which lost 8 bases and 4 bases, there was a span of 9 bases.

The chain recombines TRBV15 with TRBJ2-1, with 8 bases fitting TRBD1. Germline trimming cut 8 bases from V and 6 bases from J; bases unmatched to any gene: 12. Germline CDR1 LNHNV, CDR2 YYDKDF (reference sequence). This CDR3 spans 15 amino acids. As DNA, the CDR3 is TGTGCCACCCATCCGCAGGGGGCGTTGTTCAATGAGCAGTTCTTC. It specifies CATHPQGALFNEQFF.

This clonotype came up a few times. This rearrangement joins TRBV5-5 to TRBJ1-5; D unresolved. The V end lost 3 bases, the J end lost 4 bases, and 14 bases lay between the germline ends. The length of the CDR3 is 15 residues. Germline V CDR1 and CDR2: SGHKS, YYEKEE (reference sequence). The DNA for the CDR3 is TGTGCCAGCAGCTGGGGAGGACGGACTAATCAGCCCCAGCATTTT. The encoded protein is CASSWGGRTNQPQHF.

There are a few counts of this clonotype. The chain combines TRBV12-3 or TRBV12-4 with TRBJ1-1, with 8 bases lining up with TRBD1. V shed 6 bases, J shed 4 bases, and the junction held 7 bases outside the gene matches. The CDR3 has 14 amino acids. CDR3 protein: CASRTGGVGTEAFF. CDR3 in DNA: TGTGCCAGCAGAACAGGGGGGGTGGGCACTGAAGCTTTCTTT.

Many counts were recorded for this clonotype. The chain joins TRBV6-1 to TRBJ2-5; D gene uncertain. The CDR3 totals 9 residues. Trimming removed 3 bases at V and 7 bases at J, with 0 bases between. Germline CDR1 reads MNHNS; CDR2 reads SASEGT. CDR3 in amino acids: CASSETQYF. The CDR3 DNA reads as TGTGCCAGCAGTGAGACCCAGTACTTC.

A few counts support this clonotype. V usage is TRBV5-6 and J usage is TRBJ2-5; 13 positions match TRBD2. Trimming cost V 6 bases and J 5 bases; bases outside gene matches: 7. The germline CDR1 and CDR2 sequences are SGHDT and YYEEEE. The CDR3 contains 15 residues. CDR3 in amino acids: CASIGLAGVGETQYF. DNA of the CDR3: TGTGCCAGCATTGGACTAGCGGGAGTTGGGGAGACCCAGTACTTC.

This clonotype has more than one count but fewer than ten. The chain uses TRBV15 and TRBJ2-5; no clear D gene. CDR1 is LNHNV, CDR2 YYDKDF, per germline (reference sequence). The CDR3 sequence is 13 residues long. V lost 0 bases to trimming and J lost 5 bases, with 7 bases between them. This CDR3 reads CATSRDIEETQYF. The CDR3 bases are TGTGCCACCAGCAGAGATATTGAGGAGACCCAGTACTTC. The variable domain in full, with the rest retrieved from reference TRBV15 and TRBJ2-5, is DAMVIQNPRYQVTQFGKPVTLSCSQTLNHNVMYWYQQKSSQAPKLLFHYYDKDFNNEADTPDNFQSRRPNTSFCFLDIRSPGLGDTAMYLCATSRDIEETQYFGPGTRLLVL.

This clonotype came up a few times. The rearrangement joins TRBV20-1 to TRBJ1-2, with a weak D call TRBD1 (6 bases). Germline CDR1 is DFQATT and CDR2 is SNEGSKA (reference sequence). Trimming removed 8 bases from V and 6 bases from J, with 16 bases in between. The CDR3 has 12 residues. CDR3 amino acids: CSSTGMEHGYTF. The CDR3, as DNA: TGCAGTTCCACAGGGATGGAGCATGGCTACACCTTC.